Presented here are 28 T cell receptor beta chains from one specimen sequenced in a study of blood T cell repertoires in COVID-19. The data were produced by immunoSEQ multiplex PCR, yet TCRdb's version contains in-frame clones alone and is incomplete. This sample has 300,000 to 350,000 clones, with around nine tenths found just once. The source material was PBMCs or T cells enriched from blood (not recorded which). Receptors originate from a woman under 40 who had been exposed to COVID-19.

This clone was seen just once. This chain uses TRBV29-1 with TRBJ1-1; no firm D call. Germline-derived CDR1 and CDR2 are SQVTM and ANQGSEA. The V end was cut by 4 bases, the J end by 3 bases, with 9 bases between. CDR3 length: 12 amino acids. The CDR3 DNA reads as TGCAGCGTTGTGGAGTGGTACACTGAAGCTTTCTTT. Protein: CSVVEWYTEAFF.

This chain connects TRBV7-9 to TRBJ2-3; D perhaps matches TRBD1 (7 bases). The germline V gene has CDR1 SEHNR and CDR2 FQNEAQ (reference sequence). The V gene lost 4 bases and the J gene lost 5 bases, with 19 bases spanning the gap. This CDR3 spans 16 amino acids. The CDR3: CASSSFGGGIRDTQYF. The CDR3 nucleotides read TGTGCCAGCAGCTCATTCGGAGGGGGCATAAGAGATACGCAGTATTTT.

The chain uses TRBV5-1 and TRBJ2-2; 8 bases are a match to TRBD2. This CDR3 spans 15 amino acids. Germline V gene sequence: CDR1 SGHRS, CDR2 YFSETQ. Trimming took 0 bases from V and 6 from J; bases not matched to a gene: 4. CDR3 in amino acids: CASSLVNGGAGELFF. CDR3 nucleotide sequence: TGCGCCAGCAGCTTGGTTAACGGGGGGGCCGGGGAGCTGTTTTTT.

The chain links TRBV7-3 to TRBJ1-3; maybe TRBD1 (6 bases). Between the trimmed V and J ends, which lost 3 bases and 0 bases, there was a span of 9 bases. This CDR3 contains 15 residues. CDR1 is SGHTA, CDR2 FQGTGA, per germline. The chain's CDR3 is CASSLGTHSGNTIYF. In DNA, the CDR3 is TGTGCCAGCAGCTTGGGGACACACTCTGGAAACACCATATATTTT.

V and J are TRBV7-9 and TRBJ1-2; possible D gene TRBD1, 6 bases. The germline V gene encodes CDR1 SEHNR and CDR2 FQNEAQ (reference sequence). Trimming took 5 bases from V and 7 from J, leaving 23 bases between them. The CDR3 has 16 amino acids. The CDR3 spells CASSHTSATGFLGYTF. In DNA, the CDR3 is TGTGCCAGCAGCCATACTTCCGCGACAGGTTTCCTTGGCTACACCTTC.

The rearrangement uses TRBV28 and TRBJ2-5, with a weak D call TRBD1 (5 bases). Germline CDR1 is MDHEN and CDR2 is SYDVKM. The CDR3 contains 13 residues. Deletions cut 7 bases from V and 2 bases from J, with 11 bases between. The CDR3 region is CASKTDRQETQYF. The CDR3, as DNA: TGTGCCAGCAAGACTGACAGACAAGAGACCCAGTACTTC. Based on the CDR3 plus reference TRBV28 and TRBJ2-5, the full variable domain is DVKVTQSSRYLVKRTGEKVFLECVQDMDHENMFWYRQDPGLGLRLIYFSYDVKMKEKGDIPEGYSVSREKKERFSLILESASTNQTSMYLCASKTDRQETQYFGPGTRLLVL.

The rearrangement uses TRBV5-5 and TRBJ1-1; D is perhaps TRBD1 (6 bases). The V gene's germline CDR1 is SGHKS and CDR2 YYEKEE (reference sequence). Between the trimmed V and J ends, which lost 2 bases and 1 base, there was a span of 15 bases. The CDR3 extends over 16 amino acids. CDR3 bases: TGTGCCAGCAGCTTCCTCACAGGGTCTTGGAACACTGAAGCTTTCTTT. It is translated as CASSFLTGSWNTEAFF. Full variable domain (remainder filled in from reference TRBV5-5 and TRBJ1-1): DAGVTQSPTHLIKTRGQQVTLRCSPISGHKSVSWYQQVLGQGPQFIFQYYEKEERGRGNFPDRFSARQFPNYSSELNVNALLLGDSALYLCASSFLTGSWNTEAFFGQGTRLTVV.

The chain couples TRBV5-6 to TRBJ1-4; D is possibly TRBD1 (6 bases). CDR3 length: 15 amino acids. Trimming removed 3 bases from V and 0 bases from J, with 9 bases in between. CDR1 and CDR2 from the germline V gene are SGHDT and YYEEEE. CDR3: CASSSTGTTNEKLFF. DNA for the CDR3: TGTGCCAGCAGCTCGACAGGAACAACTAATGAAAAACTGTTTTTT.

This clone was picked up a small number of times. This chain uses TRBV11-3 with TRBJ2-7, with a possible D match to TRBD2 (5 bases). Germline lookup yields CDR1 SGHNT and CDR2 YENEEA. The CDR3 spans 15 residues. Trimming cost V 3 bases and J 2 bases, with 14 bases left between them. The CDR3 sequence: CASSLKSGLTYEQYF. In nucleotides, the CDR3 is TGTGCCAGCAGCTTGAAAAGCGGTTTAACCTACGAGCAGTACTTC.

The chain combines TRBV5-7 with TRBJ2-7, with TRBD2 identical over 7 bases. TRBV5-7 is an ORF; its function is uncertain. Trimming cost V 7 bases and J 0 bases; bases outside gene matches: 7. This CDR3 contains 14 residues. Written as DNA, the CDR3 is TGTGCCAGCCCCAAGGGAGGGAGCTCCTACGAGCAGTACTTC. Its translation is CASPKGGSSYEQYF.

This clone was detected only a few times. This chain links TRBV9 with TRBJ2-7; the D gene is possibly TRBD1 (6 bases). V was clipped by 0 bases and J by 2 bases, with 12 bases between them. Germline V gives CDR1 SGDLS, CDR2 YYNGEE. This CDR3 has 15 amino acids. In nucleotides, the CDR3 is TGTGCCAGCAGCGTAGGGCCAGGGGCCGCCTACGAGCAGTACTTC. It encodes CASSVGPGAAYEQYF.

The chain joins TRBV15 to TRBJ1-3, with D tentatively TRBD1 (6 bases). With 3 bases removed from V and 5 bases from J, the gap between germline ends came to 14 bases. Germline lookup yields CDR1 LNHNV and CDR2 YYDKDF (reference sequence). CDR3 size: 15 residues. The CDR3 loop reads CATSRTGTTRNTIYF. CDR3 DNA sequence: TGTGCCACCAGCAGGACCGGGACAACCAGAAACACCATATATTTT. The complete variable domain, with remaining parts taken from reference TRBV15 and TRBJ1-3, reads DAMVIQNPRYQVTQFGKPVTLSCSQTLNHNVMYWYQQKSSQAPKLLFHYYDKDFNNEADTPDNFQSRRPNTSFCFLDIRSPGLGDTAMYLCATSRTGTTRNTIYFGEGSWLTVV.

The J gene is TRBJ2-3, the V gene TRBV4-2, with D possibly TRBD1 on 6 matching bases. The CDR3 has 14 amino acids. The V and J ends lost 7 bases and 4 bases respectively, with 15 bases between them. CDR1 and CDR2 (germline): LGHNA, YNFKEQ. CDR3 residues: CASTRGGVADTQYF. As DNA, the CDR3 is TGTGCCAGCACTCGTGGGGGCGTGGCAGATACGCAGTATTTT.

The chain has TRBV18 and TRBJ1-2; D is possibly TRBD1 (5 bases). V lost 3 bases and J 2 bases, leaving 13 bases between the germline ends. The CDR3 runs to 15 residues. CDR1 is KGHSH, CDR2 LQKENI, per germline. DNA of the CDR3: TGTGCCAGCTCACCCTCAGGGACTACCAACTATGGCTACACCTTC. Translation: CASSPSGTTNYGYTF.

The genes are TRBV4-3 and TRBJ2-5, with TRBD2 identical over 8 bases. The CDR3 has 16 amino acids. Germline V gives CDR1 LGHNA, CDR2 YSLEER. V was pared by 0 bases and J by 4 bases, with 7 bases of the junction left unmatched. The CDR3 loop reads CASSQEQAGAGETQYF. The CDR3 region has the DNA TGCGCCAGCAGCCAAGAGCAAGCGGGGGCGGGAGAGACCCAGTACTTC.

CDR3 region: CASSDEANTEAFF. CDR3 DNA sequence: TGTGCCAGCAGTGACGAGGCGAACACTGAAGCTTTCTTT. The gene calls are TRBV2 and TRBJ1-1; D gene unclear. Trimming stripped 3 bases from V and 1 base from J, with 6 bases between. The CDR3 extends over 13 amino acids. CDR1 is SNHLY, CDR2 FYNNEI, per germline.

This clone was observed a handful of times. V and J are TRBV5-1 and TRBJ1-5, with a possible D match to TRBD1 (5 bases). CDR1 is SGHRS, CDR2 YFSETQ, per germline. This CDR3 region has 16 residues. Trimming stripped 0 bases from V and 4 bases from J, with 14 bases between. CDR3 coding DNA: TGCGCCAGCAGCTTGGGATCCGGGGGGGTTAATCAGCCCCAGCATTTT. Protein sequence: CASSLGSGGVNQPQHF.

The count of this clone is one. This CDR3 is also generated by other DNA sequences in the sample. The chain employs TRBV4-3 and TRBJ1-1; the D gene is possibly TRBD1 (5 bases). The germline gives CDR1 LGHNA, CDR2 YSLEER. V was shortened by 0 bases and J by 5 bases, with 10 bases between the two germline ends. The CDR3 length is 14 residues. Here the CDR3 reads CASSQDWGGTEAFF. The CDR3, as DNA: TGCGCCAGCAGCCAAGATTGGGGGGGAACTGAAGCTTTCTTT.

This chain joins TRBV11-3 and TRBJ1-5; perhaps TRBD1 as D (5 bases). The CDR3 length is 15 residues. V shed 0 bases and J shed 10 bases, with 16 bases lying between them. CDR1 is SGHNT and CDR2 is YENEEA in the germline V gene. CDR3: CASSLEGGEWQPQHF. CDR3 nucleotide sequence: TGTGCCAGCAGCTTAGAGGGGGGGGAGTGGCAACCCCAGCATTTT.

As DNA, the CDR3 is TGTGCCATCAGTGACTACCGGGACAGGGATGACACCATATATTTT. This gives the protein CAISDYRDRDDTIYF. The chain joins TRBV10-3 to TRBJ1-3; 9 bases match TRBD1. Trimming took 3 bases from V and 8 from J; bases not matched to a gene: 8. Germline-derived CDR1 and CDR2 are ENHRY and SYGVKD. The CDR3 loop spans 15 amino acids.

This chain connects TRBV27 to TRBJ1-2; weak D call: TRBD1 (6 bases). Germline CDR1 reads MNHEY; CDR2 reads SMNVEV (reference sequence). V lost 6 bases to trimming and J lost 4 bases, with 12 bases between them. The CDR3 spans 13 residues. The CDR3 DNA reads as TGTGCCAGCAGCTCGGACAGAGCCTATGGCTACACCTTC. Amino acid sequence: CASSSDRAYGYTF.

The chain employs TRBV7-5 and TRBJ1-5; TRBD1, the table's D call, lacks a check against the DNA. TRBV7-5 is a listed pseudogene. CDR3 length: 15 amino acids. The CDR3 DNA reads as TGTGCCAGAAGCCCACAGGGGGCCCGCAATCAGCCCCAGCATTTT. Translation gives CARSPQGARNQPQHF.

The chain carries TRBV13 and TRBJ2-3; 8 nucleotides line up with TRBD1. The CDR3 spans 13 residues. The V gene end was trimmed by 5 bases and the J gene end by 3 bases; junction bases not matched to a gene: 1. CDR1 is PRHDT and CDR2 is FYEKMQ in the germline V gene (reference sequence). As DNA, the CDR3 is TGTGCCAGCAGCGGGACAGGTACAGATACGCAGTATTTT. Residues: CASSGTGTDTQYF.

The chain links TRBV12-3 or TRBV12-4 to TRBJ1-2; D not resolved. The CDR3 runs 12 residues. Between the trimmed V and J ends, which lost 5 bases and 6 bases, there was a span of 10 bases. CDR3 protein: CASSRVADGYTF. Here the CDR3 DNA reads TGTGCCAGCAGTCGGGTCGCGGATGGCTACACCTTC.

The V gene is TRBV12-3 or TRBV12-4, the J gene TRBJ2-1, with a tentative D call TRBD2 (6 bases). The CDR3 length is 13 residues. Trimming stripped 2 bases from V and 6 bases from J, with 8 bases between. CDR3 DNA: TGTGCCAGCAGTTTACGGGGGAGCAATGAGCAGTTCTTC. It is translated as CASSLRGSNEQFF.

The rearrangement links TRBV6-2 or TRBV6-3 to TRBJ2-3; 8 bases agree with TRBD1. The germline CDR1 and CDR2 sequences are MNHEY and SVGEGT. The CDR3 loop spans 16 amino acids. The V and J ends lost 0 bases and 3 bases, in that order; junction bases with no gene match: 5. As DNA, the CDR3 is TGTGCCAGCAGTTACTCCTGGACAGGGCTGACAGATACGCAGTATTTT. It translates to CASSYSWTGLTDTQYF.

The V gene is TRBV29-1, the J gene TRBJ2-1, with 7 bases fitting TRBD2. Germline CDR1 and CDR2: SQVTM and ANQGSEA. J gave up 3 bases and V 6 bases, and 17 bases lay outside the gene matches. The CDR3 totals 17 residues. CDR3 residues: CSVGRGGGALFYNEQFF. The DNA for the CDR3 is TGCAGCGTCGGGCGGGGCGGGGGAGCCCTATTCTACAATGAGCAGTTCTTC.

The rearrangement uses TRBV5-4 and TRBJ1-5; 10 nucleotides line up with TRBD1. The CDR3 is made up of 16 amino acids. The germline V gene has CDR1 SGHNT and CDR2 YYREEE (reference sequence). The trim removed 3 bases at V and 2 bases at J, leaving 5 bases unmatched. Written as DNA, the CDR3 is TGTGCCAGCAGCTCCGACAGGGGGCAGGGCAATCAGCCCCAGCATTTT. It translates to CASSSDRGQGNQPQHF.